This TCR beta chain originates from a study of prognosis after radiotherapy for stage I lung cancer. Turning to the study itself: All non-small cell lung cancer patients were considered medically inoperable. SBRT radiotherapy used 3 to 5 fractions and a biologically effective dose of at least 100 Gy. Study results and caveats: Patients' TRBV and TRBJ gene usage reportedly differed by presence or absence of metastases.

This clonotype was seen repeatedly, ten times or more. Its cognate antigen is unknown. One base away lies a much larger clone, so this may be a sequencing read error. The germline V gene encodes CDR1 MNHNS and CDR2 SASEGT. The V and J ends lost 7 bases and 9 bases, in that order; junction bases with no gene match: 8. This CDR3 has 15 amino acids. Two-round multiplex PCR on genomic DNA was the method by which TCR beta CDR3 was amplified. Primers targeting each individual TRBV and TRBJ gene were applied in first-round PCR. MiXCR was run by TCRdb on the multiplex PCR reads, yielding one entry per CDR3 protein. Of about 28,000 distinct CDR3 sequences in the sample, around 30% were seen once.

The clonotype originates from a donor aged 50 or older with non-small cell lung cancer. Sequenced here: PBMCs, sampled before or after stereotactic body radiation therapy (not recorded which). This rearrangement joins TRBV6-1 to TRBJ2-1; TRBD2 matches 14 bases. The DNA of the CDR3 is TGTGCCAGCACCCCGACTAGCGGGGGGGTGGGTGAGCAGTTCTTC. Translated: CASTPTSGGVGEQFF.